This T cell receptor beta chain originates from a study of response to subunit inactivated influenza vaccine. This clonotype has ten or more counts. TCRdb re-called the RT-PCR reads with MiXCR, one entry per CDR3 protein. This sample has roughly 550,000 distinct CDR3 sequences, with under 30% found just once. The CDR3 runs to 13 residues. The V and J ends lost 5 bases and 0 bases respectively, with 5 bases between them. Germline CDR1 and CDR2: SGHTA and FQGNSA. These same data were also listed under a study on T cells expressing NK-cell markers. As that study records: 5'RACE template switching built TCR beta cDNA with unique molecular identifiers.

The receptor comes from a man in his fifties who received an inactivated influenza vaccine. V is TRBV7-2 and J is TRBJ1-5, with D uncertain. This sample comprised CD4+ T cells sorted from PBMCs, obtained 11 to 12 days after vaccination. DNA for the CDR3: TGTGCCAGCAGCCAGAGTAGCAATCAGCCCCAGCATTTT. Its translation is CASSQSSNQPQHF. The full variable domain, completed using reference TRBV7-2 and TRBJ1-5, is GAGVSQSPSNKVTEKGKDVELRCDPISGHTALYWYRQSLGQGLEFLIYFQGNSAPDKSGLPSDRFSAERTGGSVSTLTIQRTQQEDSAVYLCASSQSSNQPQHFGDGTRLSIL.